This T cell receptor (beta chain) was recovered during a study of tumor-infiltrating lymphocytes in primary liver carcinoma. In the study overall: Patients comprised men and women whose ages fell between 30 and 69 years. Samples produced roughly 3.65 to 8 million productive TCRbeta reads, comparable across tissue types.

In regard to this clonotype: Its antigen is unidentified. A junction boundary mismatches the germline segment, possibly from a read error.

Co-extraction of both nucleic acids (RNA and DNA) used about 19-33 mg of unsorted bulk tissue. Study-wide results and caveats: Tumor-adjacent and tumor-blood pairs displayed less overlap than did pairs of tumor regions.

The investigators made TCR beta cDNA from 500 ng total RNA, using a constant-region primer. Sequencing libraries for TCR beta derived from three nested multiplex PCR rounds that used slightly modified ARM-PCR. The opening two PCR rounds, around 11 cycles each, paired TRBV1-TRBV30 forward primers with a C-beta reverse primer. TCRdb reprocessed the multiplex PCR reads via MiXCR and lists one record per CDR3 protein. The repertoire holds roughly 80,000 distinct CDR3 sequences, 65% to 75% seen once, with approximately 26% in the top ten. The CDR3 length is 15 residues. This TCR was sampled from a man in his forties or fifties with primary liver carcinoma and hepatitis B virus infection. The chain carries TRBV12-3 or TRBV12-4 and TRBJ1-1, with D possibly being TRBD1 (5 bases). Sequenced material: tumor-adjacent normal liver tissue. CDR3 bases: TGTGCCGGCAGTCCTCGCGTGGGGGGTATCACTGGAGCTTTCTTT. This encodes CAGSPRVGGITGAFF.